This section outlines one T cell receptor (beta chain) sequence together with its context. This sample is drawn from a study of blood T cell repertoires in COVID-19. Overall study: The samples span acute and convalescent COVID-19 from the United States, Italy and Spain. T cells, B-cell-depleted T cells, or PBMCs supplied cDNA or gDNA.

From germline, CDR1 is GTSNPN and CDR2 SVGIG (reference sequence). This CDR3 is built from 14 residues. Unmatched junction bases numbered 7, after V lost 3 bases and J lost 3 bases. How the authors handled the data: Scientists estimated how many nucleated cells there were by amplifying reference gene primers. The method was immunoSEQ multiplex PCR; TCRdb's version includes in-frame clones alone and lacks a portion of them. The DNA was the basis for D and trimming; V, J and clone size are from that table. The sample holds hundreds of thousands of clones, 91% seen once. The chain couples TRBV30 to TRBJ1-2; 7 positions agree with TRBD1. This clonotype was obtained from a woman aged 18-30 years who had recovered from COVID-19. What was sequenced was peripheral blood. The CDR3 DNA reads TGTGCCTGGAGCCAAGGGGGCGGCGACTATGGCTACACCTTC. Residues: CAWSQGGGDYGYTF.